This T cell receptor beta chain came from a study of identical twins. This clonotype was observed at least ten times. TCRdb re-derived calls from the 5' RACE reads in MiXCR, one entry per CDR3 protein. The top ten hold roughly 0.3% of the sample, which has 1.5 million to 2 million distinct CDR3 sequences, about 31% seen once. The CDR3 sequence is 12 residues long. Germline CDR1 and CDR2: SGHTA and FQGNSA. The V gene lost 6 bases and the J gene lost 7 bases, with 12 bases spanning the gap. The chain links TRBV7-2 to TRBJ1-2; D is unresolved. The receptor's source is a newborn girl in good health. The sequencing sample was made of cord blood. The CDR3 coding sequence is TGTGCCAGCAGTCCTAATAGGCGTGGCTACACCTTC. Amino acid sequence: CASSPNRRGYTF.